This passage covers 18 T cell receptor beta chains from one sample sequenced in a study of early T cells in non-severe SARS-CoV-2 infection. TCRdb reanalysed the 5' RACE reads using MiXCR and keeps one entry per CDR3 protein. The table records about 90,000 distinct CDR3 sequences, around an eighth of them present only once. Sequencing input: whole blood. These TCRs come from an adult who was a healthcare worker with PCR-confirmed SARS-CoV-2 infection or an uninfected control (not recorded which).

The table lists this clonotype with a few counts. The J gene is TRBJ2-3, the V gene TRBV12-3 or TRBV12-4; the match to TRBD2 covers 9 bases. CDR3 length: 17 residues. J was trimmed by 8 bases and V by 5 bases; bases with no gene match: 17. The CDR3: CASSIGTGAGGVGTQYF. In nucleotides, the CDR3 is TGTGCCAGCAGTATTGGGACTGGAGCGGGAGGAGTCGGTACGCAGTATTTT.

This clonotype occurred a few times. The V gene is TRBV28, the J gene TRBJ2-1; 11 nucleotides agree with TRBD2. V shed 2 bases and J 3 bases; nucleotides not matched to a gene: 12. Germline V gene lookup returns CDR1 MDHEN and CDR2 SYDVKM. The CDR3 spans 19 residues. The CDR3 bases are TGTGCCAGCAGTTTAGGGCTCCCTAGCGGGAGGCCCGACTACAATGAGCAGTTCTTC. Translating it yields CASSLGLPSGRPDYNEQFF. Complete variable domain (other parts from reference TRBV28 and TRBJ2-1): DVKVTQSSRYLVKRTGEKVFLECVQDMDHENMFWYRQDPGLGLRLIYFSYDVKMKEKGDIPEGYSVSREKKERFSLILESASTNQTSMYLCASSLGLPSGRPDYNEQFFGPGTRLTVL.

V is TRBV10-3 and J is TRBJ1-4; D unclear. This CDR3 spans 12 amino acids. Trimming took off 0 bases at V and 8 bases at J, with 4 bases between the two ends. Germline CDR1 reads ENHRY; CDR2 reads SYGVKD. The CDR3 loop reads CAISESSEKLFF. The CDR3, as DNA: TGTGCCATCAGTGAGTCGTCCGAAAAACTGTTTTTT.

The V gene is TRBV7-2, the J gene TRBJ2-1; 11 nucleotides line up with TRBD2. The CDR3 extends over 17 amino acids. Germline CDR1 and CDR2: SGHTA and FQGNSA. V was pared by 5 bases and J by 4 bases, with 10 bases of the junction left unmatched. The CDR3 DNA reads TGTGCCAGCAGCCCCCGACCTAGCGGGAGGTTGTACAATGAGCAGTTCTTC. Protein product: CASSPRPSGRLYNEQFF.

The V call is TRBV20-1, the J call TRBJ2-5; D unclear. The germline CDR1 and CDR2 sequences are DFQATT and SNEGSKA (reference sequence). Trimming removed 4 bases from V and 2 bases from J, with 8 bases in between. The CDR3 sequence is 12 residues long. The CDR3 reads CSATATQETQYF. Written as DNA, the CDR3 is TGCAGTGCTACGGCTACACAAGAGACCCAGTACTTC.

The rearrangement links TRBV5-5 to TRBJ2-3; D is possibly TRBD2 (6 bases). V was cut by 6 bases and J by 6 bases, with 23 bases left in between. The CDR3 is made up of 16 amino acids. In germline, CDR1 is SGHKS, CDR2 YYEKEE (reference sequence). CDR3 DNA: TGTGCCAGCACCCGGGCCCTCGCGCGGGAAGGGGATACGCAGTATTTT. Translation: CASTRALAREGDTQYF.

This clonotype turned up a few times. J is TRBJ2-7 and V is TRBV7-2; D gene uncertain. V was trimmed by 6 bases and J by 1 base, leaving 10 bases between them. The germline gives CDR1 SGHTA, CDR2 FQGNSA. The CDR3 length is 13 residues. The CDR3 bases are TGTGCCAGCAGTAGACTGCGTTCCTACGAGCAGTACTTC. Amino acid sequence: CASSRLRSYEQYF.

CDR3 DNA: TGTGCCAGCAGTTATTCGGACGGGGTCACTGAAGCTTTCTTT. This sequence encodes CASSYSDGVTEAFF. The chain has TRBV6-5 and TRBJ1-1; D remains unclear. There are 14 residues in the CDR3. The V end was cut by 3 bases, the J end by 4 bases, with 12 bases between. Germline values: CDR1 MNHEY, CDR2 SVGAGI.

In this sample, this clonotype turned up a few times. The chain has TRBV4-1 and TRBJ1-5; 7 bases align to TRBD1. CDR3 length: 18 residues. Germline V lookup: CDR1 MGHRA, CDR2 YSYEKL. V gave up 1 base and J gave up 1 base; unmatched junction bases: 10. This CDR3 reads CASSQGPQGSGSNQPQHF. Here the CDR3 DNA reads TGCGCCAGCAGCCAAGGGCCACAGGGGTCGGGGAGCAATCAGCCCCAGCATTTT.

This clonotype occurred a few times. The chain has TRBV10-2 and TRBJ2-7; 9 bases fit TRBD2. Germline assignment: CDR1 WSHSY and CDR2 SAAADI. The CDR3 totals 16 residues. The junction had 14 bases not matched to a gene; V was cut back by 8 bases and J by 3 bases. The CDR3 DNA follows: TGCGCCAGCGATCACGAGGGGCCTAGCGGGGACTACGAGCAGTACTTC. Encoded protein: CASDHEGPSGDYEQYF.

The genes are TRBV2 and TRBJ2-1; 8 nucleotides line up with TRBD2. Unmatched junction bases numbered 7, after V lost 5 bases and J lost 16 bases. This CDR3 spans 11 amino acids. Germline V CDR1 and CDR2: SNHLY, FYNNEI. This chain's CDR3 is CASSSGSSEFF. The CDR3 DNA is TGTGCCAGCAGTAGCGGGAGTTCGGAATTCTTC.

Only a few counts were recorded for this clonotype. The chain combines TRBV29-1 with TRBJ2-7; perhaps TRBD1 as D (6 bases). Germline CDR1 is SQVTM and CDR2 is ANQGSEA. CDR3 length equals 13 residues. V gave up 8 bases and J gave up 3 bases, with 17 bases separating them. CDR3 protein: CSYRDGTDYEQYF. The CDR3 DNA sequence: TGCAGCTACAGGGACGGCACGGACTACGAGCAGTACTTC.

This sequence joins TRBV9 and TRBJ1-1; D uncertain. Germline-derived CDR1 and CDR2 are SGDLS and YYNGEE. CDR3 length: 15 amino acids. Deletions cut 0 bases from V and 0 bases from J, with 9 bases between. The CDR3 is CASSVDGSMNTEAFF. Here the CDR3 DNA reads TGTGCCAGCAGCGTAGATGGCAGTATGAACACTGAAGCTTTCTTT.

This clonotype was counted between two and nine times. CDR3 region: CASNPRQTNTGELFF. The CDR3 DNA reads TGTGCCAGCAACCCCCGGCAGACAAACACCGGGGAGCTGTTTTTT. The chain couples TRBV6-6 to TRBJ2-2; no reliable D call. Germline loops: CDR1 MNHNY, CDR2 SVGAGI (reference sequence). This CDR3 is built from 15 residues. The V gene lost 7 bases and the J gene lost 2 bases, with 14 bases spanning the gap.

This clonotype was seen a few times. The rearrangement uses TRBV28 and TRBJ2-1; D unresolved. The germline V and J ends were trimmed by 6 bases and 0 bases, with 12 bases remaining between them. This CDR3 spans 15 amino acids. The germline V gene encodes CDR1 MDHEN and CDR2 SYDVKM. CDR3 DNA: TGTGCCAGCAGACTTCGTAGGGTCTCCTACAATGAGCAGTTCTTC. Translation gives CASRLRRVSYNEQFF. The variable domain in full, completed from reference TRBV28 and TRBJ2-1, reads DVKVTQSSRYLVKRTGEKVFLECVQDMDHENMFWYRQDPGLGLRLIYFSYDVKMKEKGDIPEGYSVSREKKERFSLILESASTNQTSMYLCASRLRRVSYNEQFFGPGTRLTVL.

This clonotype has more than one count but fewer than ten. This chain uses TRBV20-1 with TRBJ2-1; no reliable D call. CDR3 length equals 14 residues. The V gene lost 1 base and the J gene lost 0 bases, with 7 bases spanning the gap. Germline V lookup: CDR1 DFQATT, CDR2 SNEGSKA (reference sequence). The CDR3 nucleotides read TGCAGTGCTAGAGGCAAACTCTCCTACAATGAGCAGTTCTTC. This encodes CSARGKLSYNEQFF.

The chain carries TRBV14 and TRBJ2-7; no firm D call. The CDR3 is 13 amino acids. Trimming pared 8 bases from V and 6 bases from J, leaving 17 bases between. CDR1 SGHDN and CDR2 FVKESK come from the germline V gene. The CDR3 sequence: CASLAMGLSEQYF. CDR3 sequence (DNA): TGTGCCAGCCTTGCCATGGGTTTGTCCGAGCAGTACTTC.

The chain is built from TRBV29-1 and TRBJ1-5; D might be TRBD1 (5 bases). This CDR3 has 12 residues. The germline gives CDR1 SQVTM, CDR2 ANQGSEA. V was pared by 4 bases and J by 1 base, with 5 bases between. The CDR3 here is CSVAGSNQPQHF. CDR3 DNA: TGCAGCGTTGCAGGGAGCAATCAGCCCCAGCATTTT. Supplemented by reference TRBV29-1 and TRBJ1-5, the full variable domain reads SAVISQKPSRDICQRGTSLTIQCQVDSQVTMMFWYRQQPGQSLTLIATANQGSEATYESGFVIDKFPISRPNLTFSTLTVSNMSPEDSSIYLCSVAGSNQPQHFGDGTRLSIL.